One and the same sample provided the 24 T cell receptor beta chains below, sequenced in a study of blood T cell repertoires in COVID-19. TCRdb's copy holds only in-frame clones and misses some; the assay was immunoSEQ multiplex PCR. The table shows 65,000 to 90,000 clones, with 80% to 85% occurring only once. The source material was peripheral blood. These receptors originate from a human donor in a cohort sampled during active COVID-19.

The gene calls are TRBV7-9 and TRBJ2-2; 10 nucleotides align to TRBD2. J gave up 3 bases and V 6 bases, and 10 bases lay outside the gene matches. CDR3 length: 17 amino acids. The V gene's germline CDR1 is SEHNR and CDR2 FQNEAQ (reference sequence). The CDR3 loop is CASSRRPGTSDTGELFF. The CDR3 DNA reads TGTGCCAGCAGTAGAAGACCGGGGACTAGCGACACCGGGGAGCTGTTTTTT.

This sequence joins TRBV29-1 and TRBJ1-1; TRBD1 aligns across 11 bases. CDR1 is SQVTM, CDR2 ANQGSEA, per germline. The CDR3 has 14 residues. The junction had 6 bases not matched to a gene; V was cut back by 5 bases and J by 4 bases. The CDR3 coding sequence is TGCAGCGTTCGAGGGGACAGGGGGGGCACTGAAGCTTTCTTT. Protein sequence: CSVRGDRGGTEAFF.

The rearrangement uses TRBV4-1 and TRBJ2-3, with D perhaps matching TRBD1 (6 bases). V lost 2 bases to trimming and J lost 0 bases, with 18 bases between them. Germline-derived CDR1 and CDR2 are MGHRA and YSYEKL. The CDR3 spans 18 residues. The CDR3 coding sequence is TGCGCCAGCAGCCAACCTCCAAACAGGGCCACTAGCACAGATACGCAGTATTTT. Translating gives CASSQPPNRATSTDTQYF.

The chain has TRBV12-3 or TRBV12-4 and TRBJ1-4; D is uncertain. CDR3 size: 13 residues. Trimming removed 6 bases at V and 8 bases at J, with 13 bases between. Here the CDR3 reads CASRPGTGEKLFF. CDR3 in DNA: TGTGCCAGCAGGCCCGGTACGGGAGAAAAACTGTTTTTT.

The V gene is TRBV4-3, the J gene TRBJ2-2, with 9 bases that match TRBD1. The V gene's germline CDR1 is LGHNA and CDR2 YSLEER. V was clipped by 0 bases and J by 5 bases; unmatched bases: 7. This CDR3 is 17 amino acids long. As DNA, the CDR3 is TGCGCCAGCAGCCAAGATACAGGGGGCGCGTGGACCGGGGAGCTGTTTTTT. Amino acid sequence: CASSQDTGGAWTGELFF.

This clone was seen once. The chain couples TRBV12-3 or TRBV12-4 to TRBJ2-5; D is perhaps TRBD1 (5 bases). The CDR3 is 13 residues long. With 7 bases removed from V and 2 bases from J, the gap between germline ends came to 11 bases. The CDR3, as DNA: TGTGCCAGCACCCCCGACAGACAAGAGACCCAGTACTTC. As protein: CASTPDRQETQYF.

The chain links TRBV5-1 to TRBJ2-7; D gene unclear. This CDR3 spans 18 amino acids. V lost 0 bases and J lost 7, with 26 bases in between. Germline CDR1 SGHRS, CDR2 YFSETQ. The CDR3 sequence is CASSLGLGRGSNSREQYF. CDR3 coding DNA: TGCGCCAGCAGCTTGGGTTTGGGTCGTGGTTCCAATAGCCGGGAGCAGTACTTC.

The V gene is TRBV19, the J gene TRBJ2-5, with 7 bases that match TRBD1. J lost 3 bases, V lost 5 bases, and 6 bases had no gene match. The germline gives CDR1 LNHDA, CDR2 SQIVND (reference sequence). The length of the CDR3 is 14 residues. This chain's CDR3 is CASSSGTAKETQYF. CDR3 nucleotides: TGTGCCAGTAGTTCCGGGACAGCTAAAGAGACCCAGTACTTC.

The chain has TRBV18 and TRBJ1-3; D is undetermined. This CDR3 contains 13 residues. Deletions cut 3 bases from V and 5 bases from J, with 8 bases between. Germline CDR1 KGHSH, CDR2 LQKENI. In DNA form, the CDR3 reads TGTGCCAGCTCACCGGATAGCCGAAACACCATATATTTT. Protein: CASSPDSRNTIYF.

The V and J genes are TRBV6-6 and TRBJ2-7; D may be TRBD2 (5 bases). This CDR3 contains 12 residues. The germline V gene encodes CDR1 MNHNY and CDR2 SVGAGI (reference sequence). V gave up 2 bases and J gave up 6 bases, with 8 bases separating them. CDR3 DNA sequence: TGTGCCAGCAGTTACCATGAGGGCGAGCAGTACTTC. This translates into CASSYHEGEQYF.

The V gene is TRBV4-1, the J gene TRBJ1-2; D remains unclear. This CDR3 has 13 residues. V lost 4 bases to trimming and J lost 8 bases, with 14 bases between them. Germline V lookup: CDR1 MGHRA, CDR2 YSYEKL. The CDR3 sequence: CASSPRTARGYTF. Written as DNA, the CDR3 is TGCGCCAGCAGCCCTCGGACTGCGAGAGGCTACACCTTC.

J is TRBJ1-2 and V is TRBV6-5, with TRBD1 as a possible D gene (5 bases). This CDR3 is 14 amino acids long. The V end lost 6 bases, the J end lost 6 bases, and 17 bases lay between the germline ends. Germline V gene data show CDR1 as MNHEY and CDR2 as SVGAGI. The CDR3 reads CASSRVGQTDGYTF. The DNA for the CDR3 is TGTGCCAGCAGCCGAGTGGGGCAGACGGATGGCTACACCTTC.

The chain is built from TRBV11-3 and TRBJ2-7; 7 bases map to TRBD1. In germline, CDR1 is SGHNT, CDR2 YENEEA. V was clipped by 6 bases and J by 2 bases; unmatched bases: 4. There are 13 residues in the CDR3. CDR3 DNA sequence: TGTGCCAGCAGAGGGGGACAGACCTACGAGCAGTACTTC. Its translation: CASRGGQTYEQYF.

The rearrangement links TRBV5-6 to TRBJ1-3; D perhaps matches TRBD1 (5 bases). Trimming cost V 6 bases and J 3 bases, with 16 bases left between them. This CDR3 spans 15 amino acids. CDR1 is SGHDT, CDR2 YYEEEE, per germline. The CDR3 coding sequence is TGTGCCAGCACCTGGGGCAGCTCGCTTGGAAACACCATATATTTT. As protein: CASTWGSSLGNTIYF. Based on the CDR3 plus reference TRBV5-6 and TRBJ1-3, the full variable domain is DAGVTQSPTHLIKTRGQQVTLRCSPKSGHDTVSWYQQALGQGPQFIFQYYEEEERQRGNFPDRFSGHQFPNYSSELNVNALLLGDSALYLCASTWGSSLGNTIYFGEGSWLTVV.

The chain combines TRBV18 with TRBJ1-4; D is uncertain. CDR1 and CDR2 (germline): KGHSH, LQKENI. The CDR3 is 15 residues long. V was pared by 6 bases and J by 3 bases, with 14 bases between. The DNA of the CDR3 is TGTGCCAGCTCCCCCTTATCTTCGGCTAATGAAAAACTGTTTTTT. This gives the protein CASSPLSSANEKLFF.

V is TRBV7-9 and J is TRBJ2-3; possible D gene TRBD1, 6 bases. This CDR3 has 14 amino acids. Germline V gene data show CDR1 as SEHNR and CDR2 as FQNEAQ (reference sequence). With 5 bases removed from V and 4 bases from J, the gap between germline ends came to 13 bases. The CDR3 reads CASSPRTAADTQYF. CDR3 bases: TGTGCCAGCAGCCCCAGGACAGCAGCAGATACGCAGTATTTT.

The chain joins TRBV28 to TRBJ2-3; 15 bases agree with TRBD2. Looked up from germline, CDR1 is MDHEN and CDR2 is SYDVKM. The length of the CDR3 is 16 residues. With 6 bases clipped from V and 0 bases from J, the junction kept 1 base outside the gene matches. CDR3 amino acids: CASRGLAGGSTDTQYF. CDR3 bases: TGTGCCAGCAGGGGACTAGCGGGGGGAAGCACAGATACGCAGTATTTT. Variable domain in full (rest from reference TRBV28 and TRBJ2-3): DVKVTQSSRYLVKRTGEKVFLECVQDMDHENMFWYRQDPGLGLRLIYFSYDVKMKEKGDIPEGYSVSREKKERFSLILESASTNQTSMYLCASRGLAGGSTDTQYFGPGTRLTVL.

V usage is TRBV4-3 and J usage is TRBJ1-1; the D is unclear. The CDR3 spans 15 residues. V shed 2 bases and J shed 0 bases, with 10 bases lying between them. Germline V gene lookup returns CDR1 LGHNA and CDR2 YSLEER. The CDR3 bases are TGCGCCAGCAGCCAAACGAGACATATGAACACTGAAGCTTTCTTT. It is translated as CASSQTRHMNTEAFF.

This clone was picked up a small number of times. The chain recombines TRBV4-2 with TRBJ1-2; maybe TRBD1 (6 bases). Germline V lookup: CDR1 LGHNA, CDR2 YNFKEQ. CDR3 length: 17 amino acids. The germline V and J ends were trimmed by 0 bases and 0 bases, with 14 bases remaining between them. Here the CDR3 DNA reads TGTGCCAGCAGCCAAGATGGAGGGGGGGCTACTAACTATGGCTACACCTTC. As protein: CASSQDGGGATNYGYTF.

This chain's CDR3 is CASIRGPVGAEAFF. The CDR3 DNA is TGTGCCAGTATCCGAGGACCGGTCGGGGCTGAAGCTTTCTTT. The chain couples TRBV19 to TRBJ1-1; D unclear. The CDR3 is 14 residues long. CDR1 is LNHDA, CDR2 SQIVND, per germline (reference sequence). V was trimmed by 7 bases and J by 6 bases, leaving 18 bases between them.

This clone is a singleton in its sample. The chain links TRBV9 to TRBJ1-5, with D tentatively TRBD1 (5 bases). Trimming cost V 5 bases and J 0 bases, with 12 bases left between them. The CDR3 spans 15 residues. Looked up from germline, CDR1 is SGDLS and CDR2 is YYNGEE. For the CDR3, the DNA is TGTGCCAGCAGTCCGGCAGGGTATAGCAATCAGCCCCAGCATTTT. It yields the protein CASSPAGYSNQPQHF. The variable domain in full, with the rest retrieved from reference TRBV9 and TRBJ1-5, is DSGVTQTPKHLITATGQRVTLRCSPRSGDLSVYWYQQSLDQGLQFLIQYYNGEERAKGNILERFSAQQFPDLHSELNLSSLELGDSALYFCASSPAGYSNQPQHFGDGTRLSIL.

This clone was seen more than once but under ten times. The V and J genes are TRBV25-1 and TRBJ2-3; TRBD1 aligns across 9 bases. CDR3 size: 16 residues. Germline assignment: CDR1 MGHDK and CDR2 SYGVNS. V lost 2 bases, J lost 5 bases, and 8 bases stayed unmatched. The CDR3 is CASSELGGQGKDTQYF. As DNA, the CDR3 is TGTGCCAGCAGTGAACTAGGAGGACAGGGGAAAGATACGCAGTATTTT.

The chain links TRBV15 to TRBJ2-2, with 9 bases fitting TRBD1. The CDR3 is made up of 16 amino acids. After removal of 3 bases from V and 4 bases from J, the junction contained 6 bases not matched to a gene. CDR1 LNHNV and CDR2 YYDKDF come from the germline V gene (reference sequence). The CDR3 spells CATSSNRGRSTGELFF. In nucleotides, the CDR3 is TGTGCCACCAGCAGTAACAGGGGGCGAAGCACCGGGGAGCTGTTTTTT.

The chain carries TRBV7-3 and TRBJ1-1; a weak D match, TRBD1 (5 bases). V was pared by 7 bases and J by 3 bases, with 21 bases between. The CDR3 runs to 16 residues. Germline loops: CDR1 SGHTA, CDR2 FQGTGA. This chain's CDR3 is CASIKISGHSHTEAFF. As DNA, the CDR3 is TGTGCCAGCATCAAAATCTCAGGGCACTCCCACACTGAAGCTTTCTTT.